The subject of this entry is one T cell receptor (beta chain). The data originate from a study of blood T cell repertoires in COVID-19. This CDR3 comprises 17 residues. Germline CDR1 LNHDA, CDR2 SQIVND (reference sequence). The J segment lost 2 bases and the V segment lost 2 bases, leaving 10 bases of the junction unmatched. Original data processing: Researchers report that nucleated cell counts were estimated from reference gene primer amplification. The assay was immunoSEQ multiplex PCR, and TCRdb's table has in-frame clones only and misses some. V, J and clone size reflect that table, while D and trimming were determined from the DNA. The sample includes 350,000 to 500,000 clones, about 87% of them seen just once. Seattle patients were enrolled while actively infected and followed longitudinally.

The sequence derives from a man younger than 35 with COVID-19, enrolled during active disease. Sample: peripheral blood. This chain joins TRBV19 and TRBJ2-5; TRBD2 matches 8 bases. CDR3 nucleotide sequence: TGTGCCAGTAGTATATTTTCTGGCGGGAGGACTCAAGAGACCCAGTACTTC. It is translated as CASSIFSGGRTQETQYF.